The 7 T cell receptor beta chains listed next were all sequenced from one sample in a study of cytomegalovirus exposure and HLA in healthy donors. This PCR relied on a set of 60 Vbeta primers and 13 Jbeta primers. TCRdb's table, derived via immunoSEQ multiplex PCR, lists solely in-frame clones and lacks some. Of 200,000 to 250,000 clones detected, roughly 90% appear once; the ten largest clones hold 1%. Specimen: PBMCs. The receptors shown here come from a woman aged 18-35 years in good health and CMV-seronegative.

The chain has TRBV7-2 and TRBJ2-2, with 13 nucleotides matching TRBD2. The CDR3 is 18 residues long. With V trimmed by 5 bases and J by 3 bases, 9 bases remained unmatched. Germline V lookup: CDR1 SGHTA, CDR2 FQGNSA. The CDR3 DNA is TGTGCCAGCAGCCGGAGACTAGCGGGGGGAAGTGACACCGGGGAGCTGTTTTTT. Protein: CASSRRLAGGSDTGELFF. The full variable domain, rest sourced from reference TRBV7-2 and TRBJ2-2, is GAGVSQSPSNKVTEKGKDVELRCDPISGHTALYWYRQSLGQGLEFLIYFQGNSAPDKSGLPSDRFSAERTGGSVSTLTIQRTQQEDSAVYLCASSRRLAGGSDTGELFFGEGSRLTVL.

The CDR3 loop reads CASSPDSGSTYNEQFF. CDR3 in DNA: TGCGCCAGCAGCCCGGATAGCGGGAGTACCTACAATGAGCAGTTCTTC. The chain joins TRBV4-3 to TRBJ2-1; TRBD2 aligns across 9 bases. The V segment lost 4 bases and the J segment 2 bases; nucleotides outside the gene matches: 6. Per the germline V gene, CDR1 is LGHNA and CDR2 is YSLEER. The CDR3 extends over 16 amino acids.

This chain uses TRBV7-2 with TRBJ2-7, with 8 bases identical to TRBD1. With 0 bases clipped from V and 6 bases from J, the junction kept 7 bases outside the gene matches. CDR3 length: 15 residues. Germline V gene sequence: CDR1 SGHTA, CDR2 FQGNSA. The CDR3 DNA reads TGTGCCAGCAGCTTAGCTTTGTCAGGGGGCGGCGAGCAGTACTTC. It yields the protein CASSLALSGGGEQYF.

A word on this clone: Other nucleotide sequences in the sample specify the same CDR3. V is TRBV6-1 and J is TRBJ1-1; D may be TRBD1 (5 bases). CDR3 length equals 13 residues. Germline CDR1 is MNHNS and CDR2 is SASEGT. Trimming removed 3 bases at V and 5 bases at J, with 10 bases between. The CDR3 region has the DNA TGTGCCAGCAGTGAGGGGGGTAGTACTGAAGCTTTCTTT. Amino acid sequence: CASSEGGSTEAFF.

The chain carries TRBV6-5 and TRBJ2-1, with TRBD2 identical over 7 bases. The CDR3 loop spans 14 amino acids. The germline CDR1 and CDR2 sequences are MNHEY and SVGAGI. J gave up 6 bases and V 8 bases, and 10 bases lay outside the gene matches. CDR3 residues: CASSTGTTRNEQFF. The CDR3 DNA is TGTGCCAGCTCCACCGGGACTACACGCAATGAGCAGTTCTTC.

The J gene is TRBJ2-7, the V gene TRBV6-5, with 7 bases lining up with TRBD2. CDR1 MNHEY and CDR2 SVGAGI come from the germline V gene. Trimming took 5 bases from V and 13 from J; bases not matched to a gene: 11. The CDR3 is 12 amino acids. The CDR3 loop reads CASSPTGAGAYF. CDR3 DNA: TGTGCCAGCAGTCCCACGGGCGCGGGAGCTTACTTC.

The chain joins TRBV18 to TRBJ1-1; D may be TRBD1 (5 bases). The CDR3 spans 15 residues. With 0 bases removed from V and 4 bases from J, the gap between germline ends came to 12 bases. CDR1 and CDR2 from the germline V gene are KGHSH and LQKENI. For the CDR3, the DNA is TGTGCCAGCTCACCACCGGGCGGGGGGAGCACTGAAGCTTTCTTT. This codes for CASSPPGGGSTEAFF.